A single sample gave rise to the 17 T cell receptor beta chains below, sequenced in a study of shared clonotypes between healthy human individuals. The table came from immunoSEQ multiplex PCR; TCRdb's copy has only in-frame clones and leaves some out. This sample has roughly 1,500,000 clones, with 97% to 99% found just once. The specimen was naive CD4+ T cells sorted from blood. Subset here: CD45RA+ positively selected. These receptors were taken from a man aged 25-45 years in good health.

V usage is TRBV5-5 and J usage is TRBJ1-5, with D unclear. The CDR3 consists of 14 residues. The V gene's germline CDR1 is SGHKS and CDR2 YYEKEE (reference sequence). The V end lost 1 base, the J end lost 4 bases, and 9 bases lay between the germline ends. CDR3 DNA: TGTGCCAGCAGCTTGATTGGTATTAATCAGCCCCAGCATTTT. It codes for CASSLIGINQPQHF.

The chain has TRBV5-1 and TRBJ2-1; D tentatively reads TRBD1 or TRBD2 (5 bases each). V dropped 4 bases and J dropped 9 bases, with 17 bases sitting between them. Germline CDR1 SGHRS, CDR2 YFSETQ. The CDR3 totals 14 residues. The CDR3 coding sequence is TGCGCCAGCAGCACAAGATTACCCGGGACTGAGCAGTTCTTC. It is translated as CASSTRLPGTEQFF.

This chain connects TRBV5-1 to TRBJ2-3; D may be TRBD2 (6 bases). Trimming left V 5 bases short and J 0 bases short, with 10 bases between. The V gene's germline CDR1 is SGHRS and CDR2 YFSETQ. CDR3 length equals 14 residues. The CDR3 nucleotides read TGCGCCAGCAGAGGGACTGCTAGCACAGATACGCAGTATTTT. Its protein product is CASRGTASTDTQYF.

V and J are TRBV5-5 and TRBJ1-5, with D possibly matching TRBD1 (5 bases). The CDR3 is 16 amino acids. The V gene lost 0 bases and the J gene lost 4 bases, with 14 bases spanning the gap. Germline V CDR1 and CDR2: SGHKS, YYEKEE (reference sequence). CDR3 loop: CASSLETALPNQPQHF. For the CDR3, the DNA is TGTGCCAGCAGCTTGGAGACAGCTCTCCCGAATCAGCCCCAGCATTTT.

The V and J genes are TRBV13 and TRBJ2-1, with 11 bases matching TRBD2. J gave up 2 bases and V 5 bases, and 8 bases lay outside the gene matches. Germline CDR1 PRHDT, CDR2 FYEKMQ (reference sequence). This CDR3 has 17 residues. The CDR3 DNA is TGTGCCAGCAGCCGGACCCATAGCGGGAGGGCCTACAATGAGCAGTTCTTC. Translation: CASSRTHSGRAYNEQFF. Together with reference TRBV13 and TRBJ2-1, the CDR3 gives the full variable domain: AAGVIQSPRHLIKEKRETATLKCYPIPRHDTVYWYQQGPGQDPQFLISFYEKMQSDKGSIPDRFSAQQFSDYHSELNMSSLELGDSALYFCASSRTHSGRAYNEQFFGPGTRLTVL.

This clone has a single count. CDR3 DNA: TGTGCCAGCAGCTTACTCGGACTCTCGAACACCGGGGAGCTGTTTTTT. This gives the protein CASSLLGLSNTGELFF. The gene calls are TRBV11-2 and TRBJ2-2; a weak D match, TRBD2 (5 bases). The CDR3 spans 16 residues. Trimming cost V 2 bases and J 0 bases, with 10 bases left between them. Germline-derived CDR1 and CDR2 are SGHAT and FQNNGV.

This rearrangement joins TRBV7-2 to TRBJ2-3; TRBD2 agrees at 12 bases. The J segment lost 4 bases and the V segment lost 5 bases, leaving 4 bases of the junction unmatched. The CDR3 runs to 15 residues. Germline CDR1 and CDR2: SGHTA and FQGNSA. The chain's CDR3 is CASSHWTSGADTQYF. CDR3 coding DNA: TGTGCCAGCAGCCATTGGACTAGCGGGGCAGATACGCAGTATTTT.

V gene TRBV5-1 combines with J gene TRBJ2-5; D is unresolved. V was trimmed by 5 bases and J by 5 bases, leaving 16 bases between them. The CDR3 loop spans 14 amino acids. The V gene's germline CDR1 is SGHRS and CDR2 YFSETQ. This CDR3 is CASRAQALGETQYF. CDR3 in DNA: TGCGCCAGCAGGGCCCAGGCGCTGGGGGAGACCCAGTACTTC.

The chain links TRBV30 to TRBJ1-2, with D hard to call. In germline, CDR1 is GTSNPN, CDR2 SVGIG (reference sequence). V lost 0 bases and J lost 3, with 11 bases in between. CDR3 length equals 14 residues. CDR3 nucleotides: TGTGCCTGGAGTGTAAGATGGGCGGACTATGGCTACACCTTC. This sequence encodes CAWSVRWADYGYTF.

The V and J genes are TRBV11-2 and TRBJ2-7, with no clear D. The CDR3 has 11 amino acids. V gave up 1 base and J gave up 7 bases, with 5 bases separating them. The V gene's germline CDR1 is SGHAT and CDR2 FQNNGV. CDR3 loop: CASSLVVEQYF. The CDR3 coding sequence is TGTGCCAGCAGCTTAGTAGTTGAGCAGTACTTC.

This chain links TRBV19 with TRBJ2-1; no definite D call. This CDR3 is 14 amino acids long. Germline V gene data show CDR1 as LNHDA and CDR2 as SQIVND (reference sequence). V was clipped by 7 bases and J by 8 bases, with 18 bases between them. The CDR3 nucleotides read TGTGCCAGTATCAATCCCGGCCTAGGGCATGAGCAGTTCTTC. Its protein is CASINPGLGHEQFF. Full variable domain (outside the CDR3, taken from reference TRBV19 and TRBJ2-1): DGGITQSPKYLFRKEGQNVTLSCEQNLNHDAMYWYRQDPGQGLRLIYYSQIVNDFQKGDIAEGYSVSREKKESFPLTVTSAQKNPTAFYLCASINPGLGHEQFFGPGTRLTVL.

This chain links TRBV4-1 with TRBJ1-2; D gene ambiguous. Germline V gene lookup returns CDR1 MGHRA and CDR2 YSYEKL. The CDR3 runs 19 residues. V was cut by 0 bases and J by 4 bases, with 24 bases left in between. CDR3 coding DNA: TGCGCCAGCAGCCAAGATTCAAGTATAGTGGCAGCGGGGAGCTATGGCTACACCTTC. Translated: CASSQDSSIVAAGSYGYTF.

The chain uses TRBV5-1 and TRBJ1-4, with 10 bases identical to TRBD1. The CDR3 spans 14 residues. Germline lookup yields CDR1 SGHRS and CDR2 YFSETQ. The V gene end was trimmed by 3 bases and the J gene end by 8 bases; junction bases not matched to a gene: 4. For the CDR3, the DNA is TGCGCCAGCAGCTCGGGACAGGGGTACGAAAAACTGTTTTTT. Protein: CASSSGQGYEKLFF.

CDR3 amino acids: CASSINKKDTGELFF. The CDR3 DNA follows: TGTGCCAGTAGTATTAACAAGAAAGACACCGGGGAGCTGTTTTTT. The chain employs TRBV19 and TRBJ2-2; D call uncertain. The germline V gene encodes CDR1 LNHDA and CDR2 SQIVND (reference sequence). The V gene lost 3 bases and the J gene lost 3 bases, with 11 bases spanning the gap. This CDR3 region has 15 residues.

The count of this clone is one. This sample includes further DNA sequences coding for the same CDR3. V and J are TRBV18 and TRBJ2-5; weak D call: TRBD2 (6 bases). The CDR3 has 14 amino acids. In germline, CDR1 is KGHSH, CDR2 LQKENI. V shed 3 bases and J shed 4 bases, with 12 bases lying between them. CDR3 in amino acids: CASSPAGTGETQYF. CDR3 nucleotides: TGTGCCAGCTCACCGGCGGGGACTGGAGAGACCCAGTACTTC.

J is TRBJ1-1 and V is TRBV27; D is unresolved. V lost 1 base to trimming and J lost 3 bases, with 12 bases between them. CDR1 is MNHEY and CDR2 is SMNVEV in the germline V gene (reference sequence). The length of the CDR3 is 15 residues. The CDR3 DNA sequence: TGTGCCAGCAGTTTATATTCAGTTCCGGACACTGAAGCTTTCTTT. Translated: CASSLYSVPDTEAFF.

V is TRBV4-1 and J is TRBJ2-1; 10 bases align to TRBD2. Trimming removed 0 bases from V and 3 bases from J; junction bases left unmatched: 11. CDR3 size: 19 residues. Germline V CDR1 and CDR2: MGHRA, YSYEKL. The CDR3, as DNA: TGCGCCAGCAGCCAAGATCCGCCTAGCGGGAGCCTATTCTACAATGAGCAGTTCTTC. Protein: CASSQDPPSGSLFYNEQFF.